The 25 T cell receptor beta chains presented below share a single source sample, sequenced in a study of T-cell reconstitution after alpha-beta-depleted transplantation in children. The library targeted TCRbeta and was prepared with unique molecular identifiers. TCRdb used MiXCR to reprocess the PCR reads, holding one entry per CDR3 protein. The sample holds around 500,000 distinct CDR3 sequences, more than 20% seen once. Sequencing was performed on PBMCs, mostly from graft donor cells, taken 360 days after TCRalphabeta/CD19-depleted stem cell transplant. All receptors derive from a boy in the first two years of life who had a stem cell transplant for acute myeloid leukemia, so the T cells may come from the graft donor.

The V call is TRBV5-8, the J call TRBJ2-1, with 7 nucleotides matching TRBD1. Trimming removed 2 bases from V and 0 bases from J; junction bases left unmatched: 5. The CDR3 has 16 residues. In germline, CDR1 is SGHTS, CDR2 YDEGEE. The CDR3 region is CASSFYRDSSYNEQFF. DNA of the CDR3: TGTGCCAGCAGCTTTTACCGGGACAGCTCCTACAATGAGCAGTTCTTC.

As regards this clonotype: Relative to the germline gene, one junction end is altered; a read error may explain this. The chain is built from TRBV29-1 and TRBJ2-3; D is undetermined. The CDR3 totals 13 residues. The germline CDR1 and CDR2 sequences are SQVTM and ANQGSEA. The CDR3 loop is CSGGSRSTDKQYF. In nucleotides, the CDR3 is TGCAGCGGGGGTTCTAGGAGCACAGATAAGCAGTATTTT.

This clonotype showed up many times. The chain employs TRBV12-3 or TRBV12-4 and TRBJ2-5; D remains ambiguous. This CDR3 has 14 amino acids. With 5 bases removed from V and 0 bases from J, the gap between germline ends came to 10 bases. CDR3 loop: CASSLRHYQETQYF. CDR3 nucleotide sequence: TGTGCCAGCAGTCTGCGACATTACCAAGAGACCCAGTACTTC.

This clonotype was found many times. This chain links TRBV10-3 with TRBJ1-1, with a tentative D call TRBD1 (6 bases). The CDR3 extends over 13 amino acids. Germline CDR1 reads ENHRY; CDR2 reads SYGVKD. Between the trimmed V and J ends, which lost 11 bases and 0 bases, there was a span of 13 bases. CDR3 DNA sequence: TGTGCCTCCAGGACAGCCATGAACACTGAAGCTTTCTTT. It encodes CASRTAMNTEAFF.

The chain joins TRBV29-1 to TRBJ2-1; TRBD2 is a possible D gene (6 bases). The ends were cut back, 7 bases at V and 7 bases at J, with 17 bases in the middle. Germline CDR1 SQVTM, CDR2 ANQGSEA. CDR3 size: 13 residues. For the CDR3, the DNA is TGCAGCGCTGGGGGGTGGGGGAAAAATGAGCAGTTCTTC. Residues: CSAGGWGKNEQFF.

This clonotype was observed many times. This sequence joins TRBV28 and TRBJ1-2, with 8 bases aligning to TRBD1. V shed 1 base, J shed 4 bases, and the junction held 5 bases outside the gene matches. Per the germline V gene, CDR1 is MDHEN and CDR2 is SYDVKM. The CDR3 totals 15 residues. CDR3: CASSLFTGGVYGYTF. The CDR3 region has the DNA TGTGCCAGCAGTTTATTCACAGGGGGAGTCTATGGCTACACCTTC.

This clonotype was detected a few times. The gene calls are TRBV20-1 and TRBJ2-5, with D hard to call. Trimming pared 5 bases from V and 7 bases from J, leaving 23 bases between. The CDR3 sequence is 15 residues long. The V gene's germline CDR1 is DFQATT and CDR2 SNEGSKA (reference sequence). The chain's CDR3 is CSAQPPLRIEGTQYF. CDR3 sequence (DNA): TGCAGTGCTCAACCTCCACTCCGGATAGAAGGGACCCAGTACTTC.

This clonotype was detected only a few times. The rearrangement links TRBV4-1 to TRBJ2-3, with TRBD2 matching 9 bases. V trimming: 0 bases; J trimming: 2 bases; junction bases outside the gene matches: 9. The V gene's germline CDR1 is MGHRA and CDR2 YSYEKL. The length of the CDR3 is 18 residues. CDR3 bases: TGCGCCAGCAGCCAAGATGGTCTAGCGGGGACGATCACAGATACGCAGTATTTT. Translation: CASSQDGLAGTITDTQYF.

This chain joins TRBV6-4 and TRBJ2-5; D may correspond to TRBD1 or TRBD2 (5 bases each). CDR1 and CDR2 from the germline V gene are MRHNA and SNTAGT. The CDR3 is 14 amino acids. Between the trimmed V and J ends, which lost 7 bases and 4 bases, there was a span of 16 bases. CDR3: CASKSGTDGETQYF. The CDR3 bases are TGTGCCAGCAAGTCCGGGACGGACGGAGAGACCCAGTACTTC.

The chain combines TRBV9 with TRBJ2-2; 10 bases are shared with TRBD2. CDR1 and CDR2 (germline): SGDLS, YYNGEE. J gave up 3 bases and V 2 bases, and 1 base lay outside the gene matches. The CDR3 length is 15 residues. The CDR3 loop is CASSVTSGHTGELFF. CDR3 DNA: TGTGCCAGCAGCGTGACTAGCGGGCACACCGGGGAGCTGTTTTTT.

This clonotype was observed at least ten times. The gene calls are TRBV6-2 or TRBV6-3 and TRBJ2-3, with 10 bases aligning to TRBD1. Germline assignment: CDR1 MNHEY and CDR2 SVGEGT. The CDR3 is 16 residues long. The J segment lost 3 bases and the V segment lost 4 bases, leaving 7 bases of the junction unmatched. The CDR3 here is CASSFTTGGSTDTQYF. DNA for the CDR3: TGTGCCAGCAGTTTCACGACAGGGGGCTCAACAGATACGCAGTATTTT.

This clonotype was counted only a few times. The chain is built from TRBV20-1 and TRBJ2-7; the match to TRBD1 covers 9 bases. The CDR3 spans 14 residues. Germline V gene lookup returns CDR1 DFQATT and CDR2 SNEGSKA (reference sequence). The junction had 8 bases not matched to a gene; V was cut back by 5 bases and J by 3 bases. CDR3 amino acids: CSAQDRGGVYEQYV. In nucleotides, the CDR3 is TGCAGTGCTCAGGACAGGGGAGGGGTCTACGAGCAGTACGTC.

This clonotype appeared a few times. The V gene is TRBV20-1, the J gene TRBJ2-2, with 8 positions matching TRBD2. The CDR3 contains 15 residues. CDR1 is DFQATT, CDR2 SNEGSKA, per germline (reference sequence). V lost 1 base and J lost 7; bases outside the gene matches: 8. The CDR3 spells CSARVTGGPSGELFF. CDR3 coding DNA: TGCAGTGCTAGAGTGACGGGGGGGCCAAGCGGGGAGCTGTTTTTT.

The genes are TRBV3-1 and TRBJ2-1, with no clear D. The V end was cut by 6 bases, the J end by 5 bases, with 8 bases between. Per germline, CDR1 LGHDT and CDR2 YNNKEL (reference sequence). The CDR3 has 12 amino acids. This chain's CDR3 is CASSTYDNEQFF. CDR3 nucleotide sequence: TGTGCCAGCAGTACGTACGACAATGAGCAGTTCTTC.

This clonotype was picked up a small number of times. The chain has TRBV20-1 and TRBJ2-3; tentative D call: TRBD2 (6 bases). The V gene's germline CDR1 is DFQATT and CDR2 SNEGSKA (reference sequence). This CDR3 contains 16 residues. V was trimmed by 2 bases and J by 1 base, leaving 16 bases between them. The CDR3 DNA sequence: TGCAGTGCTAGAAGGTTCGGGCGGGAAGGCACAGATACGCAGTATTTT. Translated: CSARRFGREGTDTQYF.

This clonotype turned up a few times. The chain uses TRBV6-2 or TRBV6-3 and TRBJ2-3; D is tentatively TRBD1 or TRBD2 (5 bases each). This CDR3 contains 13 residues. CDR1 MNHEY and CDR2 SVGEGT come from the germline V gene. Trimming shortened V by 6 bases and J by 2 bases, and 9 bases separated the two germline ends. CDR3 sequence: CASRGVYTDTQYF. In DNA form, the CDR3 reads TGTGCCAGCAGGGGGGTGTACACAGATACGCAGTATTTT.

This clonotype was detected a few times. V is TRBV5-1 and J is TRBJ2-1; 9 nucleotides line up with TRBD2. Trimming at V came to 6 bases and at J to 4 bases, leaving 5 bases not matched to a gene. CDR1 SGHRS and CDR2 YFSETQ come from the germline V gene. The CDR3 consists of 14 residues. The CDR3 DNA follows: TGCGCCAGCACGTCTAGCGGGGATTACAATGAGCAGTTCTTC. Amino acids: CASTSSGDYNEQFF.

V and J are TRBV2 and TRBJ2-2; either TRBD1 or TRBD2 may fit D (6 bases each). The germline V and J ends were trimmed by 8 bases and 1 base, with 26 bases remaining between them. The CDR3 has 19 residues. Germline loops: CDR1 SNHLY, CDR2 FYNNEI. The CDR3 nucleotides are TGTGCCAGCTGTTCACACATGGTGGGGGGCTCCAAGAACACCGGGGAGCTGTTTTTT. Translating gives CASCSHMVGGSKNTGELFF.

The table lists this clonotype with a few counts. The genes are TRBV5-5 and TRBJ2-1; 11 bases map to TRBD2. The CDR3 has 16 residues. The germline CDR1 and CDR2 sequences are SGHKS and YYEKEE (reference sequence). V lost 0 bases and J lost 4; bases outside the gene matches: 3. The CDR3 loop is CASSLAASGGYNEQFF. Written as DNA, the CDR3 is TGTGCCAGCAGCTTGGCGGCTAGCGGGGGGTACAATGAGCAGTTCTTC.

This clonotype has only a few counts. The chain joins TRBV12-3 or TRBV12-4 to TRBJ1-4; D is undetermined. Between the trimmed V and J ends, which lost 7 bases and 8 bases, there was a span of 14 bases. The CDR3 consists of 13 residues. This CDR3 is CASTPGEWEKLFF. CDR3 nucleotides: TGTGCCAGCACACCGGGAGAATGGGAAAAACTGTTTTTT.

The table lists this clonotype with a few counts. The genes are TRBV4-3 and TRBJ2-3; D is ambiguous. The CDR3 has 18 amino acids. The germline V gene has CDR1 LGHNA and CDR2 YSLEER. V shed 0 bases and J shed 1 base, with 17 bases lying between them. The DNA for the CDR3 is TGCGCCAGCAGCCAAGAAGGGTCCCTCCTTCGGGGCACAGATACGCAGTATTTT. It codes for CASSQEGSLLRGTDTQYF.

The rearrangement joins TRBV15 to TRBJ2-5; TRBD1 matches at 8 bases. The CDR3 runs 18 residues. The germline gives CDR1 LNHNV, CDR2 YYDKDF (reference sequence). Trimming removed 0 bases from V and 5 bases from J; junction bases left unmatched: 14. The CDR3 DNA reads TGTGCCACCAGCAGAGATGGGTTCGTTGACAGGGGATGGGAGACCCAGTACTTC. It encodes CATSRDGFVDRGWETQYF.

This clonotype was seen only a few times. The V and J genes are TRBV12-3 or TRBV12-4 and TRBJ1-2; D is unclear. The CDR3 totals 12 residues. V was shortened by 3 bases and J by 4 bases, with 6 bases between the two germline ends. The CDR3 nucleotides read TGTGCCAGCAGTTTCGAGTCCTATGGCTACACCTTC. It translates to CASSFESYGYTF.

Many counts were recorded for this clonotype. V is TRBV11-2 and J is TRBJ1-5, with D perhaps TRBD1 (6 bases). This CDR3 region has 15 residues. Germline assignment: CDR1 SGHAT and CDR2 FQNNGV. The germline V and J ends were trimmed by 0 bases and 2 bases, with 8 bases remaining between them. The CDR3 protein is CASSLDAGGNQPQHF. In DNA, the CDR3 is TGTGCCAGCAGCTTAGATGCAGGGGGCAATCAGCCCCAGCATTTT. The variable domain in full, with the rest retrieved from reference TRBV11-2 and TRBJ1-5, is EAGVAQSPRYKIIEKRQSVAFWCNPISGHATLYWYQQILGQGPKLLIQFQNNGVVDDSQLPKDRFSAERLKGVDSTLKIQPAKLEDSAVYLCASSLDAGGNQPQHFGDGTRLSIL.

The chain joins TRBV14 to TRBJ2-7; possibly TRBD2 for D (6 bases). The V and J ends lost 2 bases and 3 bases respectively, with 14 bases between them. Germline loops: CDR1 SGHDN, CDR2 FVKESK. This CDR3 is 15 amino acids long. CDR3 region: CASSQRVWEDYEQYF. CDR3 sequence (DNA): TGTGCCAGCAGCCAACGAGTGTGGGAGGACTACGAGCAGTACTTC.